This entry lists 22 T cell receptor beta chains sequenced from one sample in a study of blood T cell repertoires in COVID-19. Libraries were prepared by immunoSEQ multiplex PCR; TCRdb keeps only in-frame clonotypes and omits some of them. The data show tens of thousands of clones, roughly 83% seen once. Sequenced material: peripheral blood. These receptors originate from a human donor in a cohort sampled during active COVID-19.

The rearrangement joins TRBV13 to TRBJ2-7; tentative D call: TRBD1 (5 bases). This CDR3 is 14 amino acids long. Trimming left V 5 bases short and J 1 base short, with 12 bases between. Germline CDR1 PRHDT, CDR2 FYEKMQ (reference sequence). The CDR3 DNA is TGTGCCAGCAGCCCGGCTCGGACATCCTACGAGCAGTACTTC. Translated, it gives CASSPARTSYEQYF.

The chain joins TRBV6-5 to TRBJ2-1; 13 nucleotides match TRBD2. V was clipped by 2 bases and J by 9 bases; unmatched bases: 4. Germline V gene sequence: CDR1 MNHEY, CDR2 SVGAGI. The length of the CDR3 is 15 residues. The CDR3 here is CASSYLRTSGSEQFF. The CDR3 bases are TGTGCCAGCAGTTACCTCAGGACTAGCGGGAGTGAGCAGTTCTTC.

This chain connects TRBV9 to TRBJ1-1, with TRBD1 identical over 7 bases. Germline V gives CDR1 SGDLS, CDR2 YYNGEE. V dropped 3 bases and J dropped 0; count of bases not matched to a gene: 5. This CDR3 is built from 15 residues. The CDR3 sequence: CASSALGQLNTEAFF. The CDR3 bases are TGTGCCAGCAGCGCCCTGGGACAGTTGAACACTGAAGCTTTCTTT.

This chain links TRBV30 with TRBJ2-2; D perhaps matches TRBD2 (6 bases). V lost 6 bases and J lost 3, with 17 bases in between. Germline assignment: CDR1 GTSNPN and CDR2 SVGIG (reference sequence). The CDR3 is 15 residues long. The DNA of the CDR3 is TGTGCCTGTTCATTTAGGGGACTCCACACCGGGGAGCTGTTTTTT. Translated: CACSFRGLHTGELFF.

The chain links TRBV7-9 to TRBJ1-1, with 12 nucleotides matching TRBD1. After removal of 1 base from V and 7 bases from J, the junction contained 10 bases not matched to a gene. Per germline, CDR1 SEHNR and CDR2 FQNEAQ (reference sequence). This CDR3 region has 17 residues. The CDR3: CASSLGGDRGLKGEAFF. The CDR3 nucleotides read TGTGCCAGCAGCTTAGGAGGGGACAGGGGGCTTAAGGGTGAAGCTTTCTTT.

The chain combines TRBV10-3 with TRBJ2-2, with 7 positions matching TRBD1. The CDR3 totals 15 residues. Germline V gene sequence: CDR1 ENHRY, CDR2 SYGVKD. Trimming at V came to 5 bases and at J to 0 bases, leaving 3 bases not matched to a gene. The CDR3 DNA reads TGTGCCATCAGTAAGGGACAGACGAACACCGGGGAGCTGTTTTTT. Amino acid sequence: CAISKGQTNTGELFF.

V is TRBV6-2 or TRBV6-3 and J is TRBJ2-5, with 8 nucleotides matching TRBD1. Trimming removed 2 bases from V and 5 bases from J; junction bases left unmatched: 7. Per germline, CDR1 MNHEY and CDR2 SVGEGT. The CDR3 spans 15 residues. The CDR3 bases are TGTGCCAGCAGTTACCAGGGGACAGGAAAGGAGACCCAGTACTTC. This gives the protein CASSYQGTGKETQYF.

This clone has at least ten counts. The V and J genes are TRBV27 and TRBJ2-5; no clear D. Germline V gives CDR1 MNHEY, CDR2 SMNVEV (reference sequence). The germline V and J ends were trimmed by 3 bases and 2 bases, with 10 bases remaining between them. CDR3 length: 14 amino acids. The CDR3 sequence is CASSLSPGQETQYF. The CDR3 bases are TGTGCCAGCAGTTTGTCGCCGGGTCAAGAGACCCAGTACTTC.

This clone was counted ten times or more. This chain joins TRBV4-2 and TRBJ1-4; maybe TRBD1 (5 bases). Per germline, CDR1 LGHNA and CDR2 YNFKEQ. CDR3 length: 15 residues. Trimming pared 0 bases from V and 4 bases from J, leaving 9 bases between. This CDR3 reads CASSQEQANNEKLFF. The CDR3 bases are TGTGCCAGCAGCCAAGAACAGGCCAATAATGAAAAACTGTTTTTT.

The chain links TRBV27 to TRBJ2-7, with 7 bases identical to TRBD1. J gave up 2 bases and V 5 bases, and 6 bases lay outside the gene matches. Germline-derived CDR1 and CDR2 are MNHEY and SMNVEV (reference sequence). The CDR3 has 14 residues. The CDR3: CASSGTVSTYEQYF. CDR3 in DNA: TGTGCCAGCAGTGGGACAGTATCGACCTACGAGCAGTACTTC.

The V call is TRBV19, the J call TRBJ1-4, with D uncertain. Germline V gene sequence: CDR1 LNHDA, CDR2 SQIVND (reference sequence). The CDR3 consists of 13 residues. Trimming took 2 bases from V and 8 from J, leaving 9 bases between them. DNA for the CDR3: TGTGCCAGTAGTATAAACAGTATAGAAAAACTGTTTTTT. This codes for CASSINSIEKLFF.

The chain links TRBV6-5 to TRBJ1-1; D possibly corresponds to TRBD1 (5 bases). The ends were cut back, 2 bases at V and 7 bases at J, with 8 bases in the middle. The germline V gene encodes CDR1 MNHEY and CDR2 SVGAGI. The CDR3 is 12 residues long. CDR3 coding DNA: TGTGCCAGCAGTTACAAGGGGTTTGAAGCTTTCTTT. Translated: CASSYKGFEAFF.

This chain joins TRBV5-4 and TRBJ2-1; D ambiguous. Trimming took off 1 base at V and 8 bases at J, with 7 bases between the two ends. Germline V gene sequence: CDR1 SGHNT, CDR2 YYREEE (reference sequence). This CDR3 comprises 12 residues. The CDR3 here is CASSLTNYEQFF. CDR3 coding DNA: TGTGCCAGCAGCTTGACAAATTATGAGCAGTTCTTC.

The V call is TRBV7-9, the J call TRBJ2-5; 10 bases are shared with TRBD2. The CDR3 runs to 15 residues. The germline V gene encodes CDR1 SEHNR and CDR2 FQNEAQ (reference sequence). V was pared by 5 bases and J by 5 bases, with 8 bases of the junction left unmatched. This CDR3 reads CASSPAGGPGETQYF. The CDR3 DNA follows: TGTGCCAGCAGCCCAGCGGGAGGGCCAGGGGAGACCCAGTACTTC.

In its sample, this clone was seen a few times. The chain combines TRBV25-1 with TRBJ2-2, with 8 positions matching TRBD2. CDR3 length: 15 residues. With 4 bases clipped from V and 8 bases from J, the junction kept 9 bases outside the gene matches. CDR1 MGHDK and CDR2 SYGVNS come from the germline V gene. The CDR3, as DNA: TGTGCCAGCAGTGCCGTAGCGGGATTTTCGGGGGAGCTGTTTTTT. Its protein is CASSAVAGFSGELFF. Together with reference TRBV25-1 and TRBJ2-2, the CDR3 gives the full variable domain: EADIYQTPRYLVIGTGKKITLECSQTMGHDKMYWYQQDPGMELHLIHYSYGVNSTEKGDLSSESTVSRIRTEHFPLTLESARPSHTSQYLCASSAVAGFSGELFFGEGSRLTVL.

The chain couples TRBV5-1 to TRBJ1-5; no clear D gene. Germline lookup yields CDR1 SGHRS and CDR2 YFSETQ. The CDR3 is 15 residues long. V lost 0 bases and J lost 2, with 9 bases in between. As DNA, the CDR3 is TGCGCCAGCAGCTTGGATGTGGGCGGCAATCAGCCCCAGCATTTT. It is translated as CASSLDVGGNQPQHF.

DNA for the CDR3: TGTGCCAGCAGCTTGGGCGGGGGGGGGAAAAACATTCAGTACTTC. Amino acids: CASSLGGGGKNIQYF. This chain connects TRBV5-4 to TRBJ2-4; 9 nucleotides align to TRBD2. The germline gives CDR1 SGHNT, CDR2 YYREEE (reference sequence). The CDR3 loop spans 15 amino acids. V lost 0 bases to trimming and J lost 4 bases; unmatched junction nucleotides: 2.

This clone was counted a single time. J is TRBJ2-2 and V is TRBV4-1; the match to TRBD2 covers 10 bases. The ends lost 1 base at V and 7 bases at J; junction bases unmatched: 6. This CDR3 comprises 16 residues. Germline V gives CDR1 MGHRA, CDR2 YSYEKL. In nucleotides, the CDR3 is TGCGCCAGCAGCCAAGCCCTAGCGGGAGTGGGCGGGGAGCTGTTTTTT. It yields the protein CASSQALAGVGGELFF.

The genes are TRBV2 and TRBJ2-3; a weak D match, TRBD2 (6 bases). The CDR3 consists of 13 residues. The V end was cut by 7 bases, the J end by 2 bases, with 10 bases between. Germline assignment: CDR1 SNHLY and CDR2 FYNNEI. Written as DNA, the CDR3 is TGTGCCAGCATGGGACTCCCCACAGATACGCAGTATTTT. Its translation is CASMGLPTDTQYF.

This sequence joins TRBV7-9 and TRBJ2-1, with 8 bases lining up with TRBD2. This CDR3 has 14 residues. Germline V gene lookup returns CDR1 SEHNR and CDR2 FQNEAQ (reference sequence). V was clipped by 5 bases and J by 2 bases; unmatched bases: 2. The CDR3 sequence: CASSPAGAYNEQFF. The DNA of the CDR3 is TGTGCCAGCAGCCCAGCGGGAGCCTACAATGAGCAGTTCTTC.

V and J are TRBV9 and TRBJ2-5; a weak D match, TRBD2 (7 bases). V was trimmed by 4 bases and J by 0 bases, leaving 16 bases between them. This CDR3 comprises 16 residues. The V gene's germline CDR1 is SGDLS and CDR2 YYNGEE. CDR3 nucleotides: TGTGCCAGCAGCCCGAGGGGGGGGGCCTACCAAGAGACCCAGTACTTC. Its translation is CASSPRGGAYQETQYF.

CDR3 amino acids: CAISASGGGKAQYF. The CDR3 DNA sequence: TGTGCCATCAGTGCCTCAGGGGGCGGTAAGGCCCAGTACTTC. The chain is built from TRBV10-3 and TRBJ2-5; TRBD1 aligns across 8 bases. V shed 4 bases, J shed 9 bases, and the junction held 10 bases outside the gene matches. CDR3 size: 14 residues. The germline gives CDR1 ENHRY, CDR2 SYGVKD.